The rows below give T cell receptor beta chains drawn from one sample of a study of spatial heterogeneity in lung cancer. In TCRdb, the 5' RACE reads were re-called with MiXCR into one record per CDR3 protein. Altogether roughly 120,000 distinct CDR3 sequences are present, 11% being singletons, with the ten largest covering 20% to 25%. The specimen comprised PBMCs, sampled at follow-up. The source is a female donor with early-stage non-small cell lung cancer. Each CDR3 is given with its conserved first and last residue. A D gene is named only where the DNA matches it firmly. Size is stated for part of the rows, as once, few or many counts, or as a class when the clone is expanded.

>TRBV19|18|few|.|TRBJ1-1
CASSIRASGRHPNTEAFF
TGTGCCAGTAGTATTAGGGCGTCAGGGAGACATCCGAACACTGAAGCTTTCTTT
>TRBV12-3/TRBV12-4|13|.|.|TRBJ2-5
CASSPGRKETQYF
TGTGCCAGCAGCCCGGGACGGAAAGAGACCCAGTACTTC
>TRBV7-2|15|few|TRBD2|TRBJ2-3
CASSLELAGADTQYF
TGTGCCAGCAGCTTAGAACTAGCGGGGGCAGATACGCAGTATTTT
>TRBV7-3|13|.|.|TRBJ2-7
CASSFGSSYEQYF
TGTGCCAGCAGCTTTGGGAGCTCCTACGAGCAGTACTTC
>TRBV7-2|15|few|TRBD2|TRBJ2-1
CASSLVGTTYNEQFF
TGTGCCAGCAGCTTAGTGGGGACTACCTACAATGAGCAGTTCTTC
>TRBV12-3/TRBV12-4|14|.|TRBD1|TRBJ1-5
CASSLGQGDQPQHF
TGTGCCAGCAGTCTCGGACAGGGTGATCAGCCCCAGCATTTT
>TRBV20-1|14|few|.|TRBJ1-5
CSAGGGFSNQPQHF
TGCAGTGCTGGGGGGGGCTTCAGCAATCAGCCCCAGCATTTT
>TRBV11-3|13|.|.|TRBJ1-2
CASSLGTRGGYTF
TGTGCCAGCAGCTTAGGGACCAGGGGCGGCTACACCTTC
>TRBV9|14|.|TRBD2|TRBJ2-5
CASSGSGRQETQYF
TGTGCCAGCAGCGGTAGCGGGAGACAAGAGACCCAGTACTTC
>TRBV28|14|.|.|TRBJ2-7
CASSRPAESYEQYF
TGTGCCAGCAGTCGACCGGCAGAATCCTACGAGCAGTACTTC
>TRBV28|15|few|TRBD2|TRBJ2-2
CASRLLAGVPGELFF
TGTGCCAGCAGATTACTAGCGGGAGTCCCCGGGGAGCTGTTTTTT
>TRBV5-1|13|few|.|TRBJ2-3
CASRAELTDTQYF
TGCGCCAGCAGGGCGGAATTAACAGATACGCAGTATTTT
>TRBV29-1|14|.|TRBD1|TRBJ2-2
CSVGSQGAAGELFF
TGCAGCGTTGGTTCGCAGGGGGCTGCCGGGGAGCTGTTTTTT
>TRBV5-1|13|.|.|TRBJ1-2
CASSDVVNYGYTF
TGCGCCAGCAGCGATGTGGTTAACTATGGCTACACCTTC
>TRBV18|13|many|.|TRBJ2-2
CASSPRGTGELFF
TGTGCCAGCTCACCAAGGGGCACCGGGGAGCTGTTTTTT